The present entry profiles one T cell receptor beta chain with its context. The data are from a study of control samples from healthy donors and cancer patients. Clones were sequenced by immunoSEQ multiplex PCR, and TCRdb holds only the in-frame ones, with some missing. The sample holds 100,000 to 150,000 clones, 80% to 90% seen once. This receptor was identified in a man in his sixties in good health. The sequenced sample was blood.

Written as DNA, the CDR3 is TGTGCCAGTAGTCCCCACAGTAGCAATCAGCCCCAGCATTTT. It yields the protein CASSPHSSNQPQHF. The genes are TRBV19 and TRBJ1-5; D is uncertain. Deletions cut 5 bases from V and 0 bases from J, with 8 bases between. Germline V gene data show CDR1 as LNHDA and CDR2 as SQIVND (reference sequence). The CDR3 spans 14 residues.